The 30 T cell receptor beta chains reported below all come from one sample, sequenced in a study of T cell clones after liver transplantation (dated by TCRdb to the late 2010s). Library preparation was by the immunoSEQ multiplex PCR assay. TCRdb retrieved this table from immuneACCESS and kept in-frame rearrangements only. Not all clones are present; in checked studies, unresolved V genes account for under half, and no reason is known for the remainder. This sample is represented by nearly 55,000 clones; approximately 88% of them were singletons. The ten top clones hold around 8.7% of the sample. The time point label, read with the paper, signifies: pre-transplant. The material was CD4+ T cells from blood, obtained before liver transplant. These TCRs come from a human donor who received a liver transplant.

The chain employs TRBV7-9 and TRBJ1-1; D possibly corresponds to TRBD1 (5 bases). Deletions cut 1 base from V and 11 bases from J, with 8 bases between. Germline V gives CDR1 SEHNR, CDR2 FQNEAQ (reference sequence). This CDR3 is 11 amino acids long. The CDR3 nucleotides are TGTGCCAGCAGCTTAGGGGGGGTGGCTTTCTTT. It yields the protein CASSLGGVAFF.

The J gene is TRBJ2-7, the V gene TRBV11-1; unclear D gene. V lost 3 bases and J lost 3, with 6 bases in between. This CDR3 is built from 12 residues. Germline CDR1 is SGHAT and CDR2 is FQDESV (reference sequence). The CDR3 region has the DNA TGTGCCAGCAGCTTGGGTATCTACGAGCAGTACTTC. It specifies CASSLGIYEQYF.

This clone appeared a single time. The chain employs TRBV15 and TRBJ1-2; possibly TRBD1 for D (5 bases). V was trimmed by 2 bases and J by 7 bases, leaving 8 bases between them. This CDR3 is 12 amino acids long. Germline V CDR1 and CDR2: LNHNV, YYDKDF (reference sequence). This CDR3 reads CATSRSRAGYTF. DNA of the CDR3: TGTGCCACCAGCAGATCCAGGGCTGGCTACACCTTC.

In the case of this clone: Other DNA sequences in this sample translate to the same CDR3. V usage is TRBV6-5 and J usage is TRBJ1-1; the match to TRBD1 covers 9 bases. V lost 2 bases and J lost 3; bases outside the gene matches: 1. CDR1 MNHEY and CDR2 SVGAGI come from the germline V gene. This CDR3 is 14 amino acids long. The CDR3 bases are TGTGCCAGCAGTTACGACAGGGGGTACACTGAAGCTTTCTTT. This sequence encodes CASSYDRGYTEAFF.

The J gene is TRBJ2-1, the V gene TRBV14; TRBD1 aligns across 10 bases. Germline loops: CDR1 SGHDN, CDR2 FVKESK. V shed 5 bases, J shed 3 bases, and the junction held 7 bases outside the gene matches. The length of the CDR3 is 16 residues. CDR3 sequence reads: CASSNPGTGVYNEQFF. The CDR3 coding sequence is TGTGCCAGCAGCAATCCCGGGACAGGGGTCTACAATGAGCAGTTCTTC.

DNA for the CDR3: TGTGCCAGTAGAGGCCCGAACTATGGCTACACCTTC. This gives the protein CASRGPNYGYTF. The chain has TRBV19 and TRBJ1-2; no clear D gene. V dropped 6 bases and J dropped 2 bases, with 7 bases sitting between them. The CDR3 totals 12 residues. Per the germline V gene, CDR1 is LNHDA and CDR2 is SQIVND (reference sequence).

The chain uses TRBV11-2 and TRBJ1-5, with D maybe TRBD1 (6 bases). The CDR3 covers 15 residues. Germline CDR1 and CDR2: SGHAT and FQNNGV. V lost 0 bases and J 6 bases, leaving 12 bases between the germline ends. CDR3 in amino acids: CASSLDLTRGQPQHF. Here the CDR3 DNA reads TGTGCCAGCAGCTTAGATCTAACCAGGGGTCAGCCCCAGCATTTT.

The chain couples TRBV6-5 to TRBJ2-7, with a weak D call TRBD1 (6 bases). The V end was cut by 6 bases, the J end by 3 bases, with 15 bases between. The CDR3 totals 14 residues. Germline V lookup: CDR1 MNHEY, CDR2 SVGAGI. The CDR3: CASRPHRDHYEQYF. The CDR3 DNA is TGTGCCAGCAGGCCCCACAGGGACCACTACGAGCAGTACTTC.

The chain recombines TRBV11-2 with TRBJ2-1; D not resolved. CDR1 is SGHAT and CDR2 is FQNNGV in the germline V gene. V was shortened by 3 bases and J by 4 bases, with 7 bases between the two germline ends. CDR3 length equals 13 residues. In DNA, the CDR3 is TGTGCCAGCAGCTTGGTCGGGTACAATGAGCAGTTCTTC. Protein sequence: CASSLVGYNEQFF.

The chain uses TRBV4-2 and TRBJ2-5; TRBD2 might be the D (6 bases). CDR3 length: 16 residues. Germline V gene sequence: CDR1 LGHNA, CDR2 YNFKEQ. V lost 4 bases and J 0 bases, leaving 15 bases between the germline ends. CDR3 in amino acids: CASSPGPRDYQETQYF. In nucleotides, the CDR3 is TGTGCCAGCAGCCCAGGGCCCCGGGACTACCAAGAGACCCAGTACTTC.

This clone was picked up one time. The genes are TRBV7-8 and TRBJ2-1; a weak D match, TRBD2 (6 bases). Per the germline V gene, CDR1 is SGHVS and CDR2 is FQNEAQ. The CDR3 sequence is 15 residues long. V was trimmed by 7 bases and J by 5 bases, leaving 18 bases between them. In DNA form, the CDR3 reads TGTGCCAGCAAGGTAGAAGACGCGGGGCACAATGAGCAGTTCTTC. This translates into CASKVEDAGHNEQFF. The full variable domain, its missing parts supplied by reference TRBV7-8 and TRBJ2-1, is GAGVSQSPRYKVAKRGQDVALRCDPISGHVSLFWYQQALGQGPEFLTYFQNEAQLDKSGLPSDRFFAERPEGSVSTLKIQRTQQEDSAVYLCASKVEDAGHNEQFFGPGTRLTVL.

The rearrangement joins TRBV10-3 to TRBJ2-5; the D gene could be TRBD1 or TRBD2 (5 bases each). Trimming pared 0 bases from V and 0 bases from J, leaving 11 bases between. Germline V CDR1 and CDR2: ENHRY, SYGVKD. CDR3 length: 16 amino acids. The CDR3: CAISESRDGYQETQYF. The DNA of the CDR3 is TGTGCCATCAGTGAGTCGAGGGACGGATACCAAGAGACCCAGTACTTC.

J is TRBJ2-1 and V is TRBV10-1, with D uncertain. The germline V gene encodes CDR1 WNHNN and CDR2 SYGVQD (reference sequence). CDR3 length equals 15 residues. The germline V and J ends were trimmed by 5 bases and 8 bases, with 19 bases remaining between them. In DNA, the CDR3 is TGCGCCAGCAGTCCCCGTTGGCGAACATGCGATGAGCAGTTCTTC. Residues: CASSPRWRTCDEQFF.

Remarks on this clone: Relative to the germline gene, one junction end is altered; a read error may explain this. This sequence joins TRBV5-1 and TRBJ2-3; 11 bases align to TRBD2. This CDR3 is 15 amino acids long. CDR1 is SGHRS and CDR2 is YFSETQ in the germline V gene. CDR3: CASKISGGDQDTQYF. The CDR3 nucleotides are TGTGCCAGCAAGATTAGCGGGGGGGATCAAGATACGCAGTATTTT.

This clone was observed a handful of times. This sequence joins TRBV7-2 and TRBJ2-7; TRBD2 is a possible D gene (5 bases). V was clipped by 3 bases and J by 2 bases, with 11 bases between them. CDR3 length: 14 residues. The V gene's germline CDR1 is SGHTA and CDR2 FQGNSA. The CDR3 region has the DNA TGTGCCAGCAGCTTCCTGGTCGGGGCCTACGAGCAGTACTTC. Protein sequence: CASSFLVGAYEQYF.

The chain has TRBV2 and TRBJ2-3; no clear D. Germline V gene data show CDR1 as SNHLY and CDR2 as FYNNEI. V gave up 6 bases and J gave up 5 bases, with 12 bases separating them. This CDR3 is 13 amino acids long. The CDR3 region is CASSSNRGDTQYF. CDR3 in DNA: TGTGCCAGCAGCAGCAACCGAGGAGATACGCAGTATTTT.

The CDR3 region is CASSSWRAVDTEAFF. CDR3 in DNA: TGTGCCAGCAGCTCGTGGCGGGCGGTGGACACTGAAGCTTTCTTT. The chain combines TRBV5-6 with TRBJ1-1; no definite D call. This CDR3 is 15 amino acids long. Trimming removed 3 bases at V and 3 bases at J, with 15 bases between. Germline lookup yields CDR1 SGHDT and CDR2 YYEEEE. Together with reference TRBV5-6 and TRBJ1-1, the CDR3 gives the full variable domain: DAGVTQSPTHLIKTRGQQVTLRCSPKSGHDTVSWYQQALGQGPQFIFQYYEEEERQRGNFPDRFSGHQFPNYSSELNVNALLLGDSALYLCASSSWRAVDTEAFFGQGTRLTVV.

This chain connects TRBV7-3 to TRBJ1-2, with D uncertain. V lost 2 bases and J 6 bases, leaving 10 bases between the germline ends. Germline V lookup: CDR1 SGHTA, CDR2 FQGTGA. The CDR3 totals 13 residues. The CDR3 spells CASSLEEGHGYTF. The CDR3 DNA sequence: TGTGCCAGCAGCTTAGAGGAGGGTCATGGCTACACCTTC. The full variable domain, its missing parts supplied by reference TRBV7-3 and TRBJ1-2, is GAGVSQTPSNKVTEKGKYVELRCDPISGHTALYWYRQSLGQGPEFLIYFQGTGAADDSGLPNDRFFAVRPEGSVSTLKIQRTERGDSAVYLCASSLEEGHGYTFGSGTRLTVV.

This rearrangement joins TRBV6-5 to TRBJ2-1, with a weak D call TRBD2 (7 bases). CDR3 length equals 14 residues. With 8 bases removed from V and 4 bases from J, the gap between germline ends came to 15 bases. Germline-derived CDR1 and CDR2 are MNHEY and SVGAGI. CDR3 DNA: TGTGCCAGCGGGGGGGGGCAGCCATACAATGAGCAGTTCTTC. Encoded protein: CASGGGQPYNEQFF.

This sequence joins TRBV4-3 and TRBJ2-4, with 7 nucleotides matching TRBD1. In germline, CDR1 is LGHNA, CDR2 YSLEER. The CDR3 has 17 amino acids. V shed 2 bases and J 1 base; nucleotides not matched to a gene: 8. Here the CDR3 DNA reads TGCGCCAGCAGCCAATCAGTAGGGGGCTTCGCCAAAAACATTCAGTACTTC. The encoded protein is CASSQSVGGFAKNIQYF.

The chain carries TRBV5-6 and TRBJ2-2; TRBD1 or TRBD2 may be the D gene (5 bases each). This CDR3 contains 15 residues. V gave up 3 bases and J gave up 0 bases, with 9 bases separating them. The germline gives CDR1 SGHDT, CDR2 YYEEEE. CDR3 nucleotide sequence: TGTGCCAGCAGCTGGGGGTGGGCGAACACCGGGGAGCTGTTTTTT. This translates into CASSWGWANTGELFF.

The rearrangement uses TRBV25-1 and TRBJ1-2; TRBD1 aligns across 7 bases. V was clipped by 2 bases and J by 4 bases; unmatched bases: 4. The CDR3 has 14 residues. The germline V gene encodes CDR1 MGHDK and CDR2 SYGVNS. The CDR3 here is CASSEAGQLYGYTF. In nucleotides, the CDR3 is TGTGCCAGCAGTGAAGCGGGACAGCTCTATGGCTACACCTTC.

This clone occurred once. The chain couples TRBV6-1 to TRBJ1-5, with unresolved D. The CDR3 sequence is 20 residues long. Germline CDR1 and CDR2: MNHNS and SASEGT. Trimming removed 2 bases from V and 1 base from J, with 24 bases in between. DNA for the CDR3: TGTGCCAGCAGTGAATCCCAGGTGGGAGGAGGGTCCATCAGCAATCAGCCCCAGCATTTT. Amino acid sequence: CASSESQVGGGSISNQPQHF.

CDR3 nucleotide sequence: TGTGCCAGCAGCCAATCGCCGGAGGGATTCTCCTACAATGAGCAGTTCTTC. This translates into CASSQSPEGFSYNEQFF. The gene calls are TRBV7-3 and TRBJ2-1; D perhaps matches TRBD2 (6 bases). Deletions cut 5 bases from V and 0 bases from J, with 17 bases between. Germline assignment: CDR1 SGHTA and CDR2 FQGTGA. This CDR3 has 17 amino acids.

CDR3: CASSSDGQAQETQYF. The CDR3 bases are TGTGCCAGCAGCTCCGATGGACAGGCCCAAGAGACCCAGTACTTC. This chain connects TRBV11-2 to TRBJ2-5, with 7 bases aligning to TRBD1. The germline V gene has CDR1 SGHAT and CDR2 FQNNGV. The CDR3 covers 15 residues. J lost 1 base, V lost 4 bases, and 6 bases had no gene match.

The genes are TRBV7-2 and TRBJ1-1, with D tentatively TRBD1 (6 bases). V lost 5 bases and J 8 bases, leaving 12 bases between the germline ends. This CDR3 comprises 12 residues. Germline CDR1 SGHTA, CDR2 FQGNSA. The CDR3 DNA follows: TGTGCCAGCAGCCTTGGAGGGGGGGAAGCTTTCTTT. Translated: CASSLGGGEAFF.

V is TRBV5-1 and J is TRBJ2-1, with 8 bases aligning to TRBD2. Germline V lookup: CDR1 SGHRS, CDR2 YFSETQ. V was clipped by 4 bases and J by 5 bases; unmatched bases: 11. The CDR3 is 16 amino acids. The CDR3 DNA sequence: TGCGCCAGCAGCGACCCCCTTAGCGGGAAAAACAATGAGCAGTTCTTC. Translation gives CASSDPLSGKNNEQFF. The full variable domain, in which reference TRBV5-1 and TRBJ2-1 provide the parts outside the CDR3, is KAGVTQTPRYLIKTRGQQVTLSCSPISGHRSVSWYQQTPGQGLQFLFEYFSETQRNKGNFPGRFSGRQFSNSRSEMNVSTLELGDSALYLCASSDPLSGKNNEQFFGPGTRLTVL.

Only a few counts were recorded for this clone. This sequence joins TRBV5-5 and TRBJ2-3, with a weak D call TRBD1 (7 bases). Germline V gene data show CDR1 as SGHKS and CDR2 as YYEKEE (reference sequence). This CDR3 spans 15 amino acids. The V gene lost 4 bases and the J gene lost 8 bases, with 20 bases spanning the gap. The CDR3 DNA reads as TGTGCCAGCAGCCCCAACTTGCCAGGGGGGCTTACGCAGTATTTT. As protein: CASSPNLPGGLTQYF.

This chain uses TRBV4-3 with TRBJ1-1, with D uncertain. V was pared by 1 base and J by 3 bases, with 6 bases between. The CDR3 length is 13 residues. Looked up from germline, CDR1 is LGHNA and CDR2 is YSLEER. The CDR3 DNA reads as TGCGCCAGCAGCCAAGCAGTGGACACTGAAGCTTTCTTT. Translated: CASSQAVDTEAFF.

The chain is built from TRBV4-2 and TRBJ2-1; a possible D gene is TRBD2 (6 bases). From germline, CDR1 is LGHNA and CDR2 YNFKEQ. The CDR3 totals 14 residues. Deletions cut 2 bases from V and 10 bases from J, with 15 bases between. The CDR3 sequence: CASSQSGSPPEQFF. The CDR3 coding sequence is TGTGCCAGCAGCCAAAGCGGGTCCCCGCCAGAGCAGTTCTTC.